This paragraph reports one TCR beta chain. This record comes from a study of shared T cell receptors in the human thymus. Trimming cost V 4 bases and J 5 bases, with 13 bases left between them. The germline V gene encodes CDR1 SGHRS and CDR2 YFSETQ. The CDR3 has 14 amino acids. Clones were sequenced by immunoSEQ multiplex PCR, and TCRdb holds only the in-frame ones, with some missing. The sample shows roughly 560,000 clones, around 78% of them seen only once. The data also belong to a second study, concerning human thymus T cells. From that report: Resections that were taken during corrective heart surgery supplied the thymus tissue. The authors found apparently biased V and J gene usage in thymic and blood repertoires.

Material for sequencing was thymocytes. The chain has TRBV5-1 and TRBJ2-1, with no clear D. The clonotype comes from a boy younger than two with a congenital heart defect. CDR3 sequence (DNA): TGCGCCAGCAGCCCGTGGGCAAGACACAATGAGCAGTTCTTC. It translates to CASSPWARHNEQFF.